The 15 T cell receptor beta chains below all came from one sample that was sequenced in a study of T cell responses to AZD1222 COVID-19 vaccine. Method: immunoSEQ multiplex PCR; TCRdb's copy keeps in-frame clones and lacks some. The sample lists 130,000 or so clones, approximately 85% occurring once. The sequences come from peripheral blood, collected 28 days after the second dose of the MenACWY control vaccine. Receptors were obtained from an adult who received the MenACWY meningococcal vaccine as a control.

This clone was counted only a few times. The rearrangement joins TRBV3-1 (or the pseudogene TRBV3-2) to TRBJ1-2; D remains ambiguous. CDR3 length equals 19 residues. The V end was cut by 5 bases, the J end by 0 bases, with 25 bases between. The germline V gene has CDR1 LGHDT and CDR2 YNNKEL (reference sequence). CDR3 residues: CASSKAETHTSTSNYGYTF. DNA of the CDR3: TGTGCCAGCAGCAAAGCGGAGACCCATACCTCCACTTCTAACTATGGCTACACCTTC.

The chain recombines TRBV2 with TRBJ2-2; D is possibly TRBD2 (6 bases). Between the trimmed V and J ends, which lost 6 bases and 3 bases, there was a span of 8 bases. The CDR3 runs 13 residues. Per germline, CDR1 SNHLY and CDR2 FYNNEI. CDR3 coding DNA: TGTGCCAGCAGGGGGACTTACACCGGGGAGCTGTTTTTT. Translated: CASRGTYTGELFF.

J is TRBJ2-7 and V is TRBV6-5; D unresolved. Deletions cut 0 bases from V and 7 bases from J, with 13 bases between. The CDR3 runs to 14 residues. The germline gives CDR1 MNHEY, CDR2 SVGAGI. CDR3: CASSYSWTGKEQYF. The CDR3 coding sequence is TGTGCCAGCAGTTACTCTTGGACCGGCAAGGAGCAGTACTTC.

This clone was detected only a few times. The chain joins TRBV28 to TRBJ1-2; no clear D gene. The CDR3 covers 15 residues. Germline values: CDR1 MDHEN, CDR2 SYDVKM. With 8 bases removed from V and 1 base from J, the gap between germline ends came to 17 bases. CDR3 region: CASQGFVTYNYGYTF. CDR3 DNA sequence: TGTGCCAGCCAAGGTTTTGTGACATATAACTATGGCTACACCTTC.

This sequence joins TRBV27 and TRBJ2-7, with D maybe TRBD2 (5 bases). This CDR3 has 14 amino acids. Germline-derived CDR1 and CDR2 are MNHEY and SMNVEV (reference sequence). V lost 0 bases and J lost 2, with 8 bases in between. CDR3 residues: CASSLSFGAYEQYF. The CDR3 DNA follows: TGTGCCAGCAGTTTATCCTTCGGGGCCTACGAGCAGTACTTC.

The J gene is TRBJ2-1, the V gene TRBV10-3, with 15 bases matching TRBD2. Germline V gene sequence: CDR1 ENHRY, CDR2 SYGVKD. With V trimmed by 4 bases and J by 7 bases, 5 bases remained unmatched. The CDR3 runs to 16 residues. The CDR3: CAISVGLAGGHNEQFF. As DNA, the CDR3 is TGTGCCATCAGTGTCGGACTAGCGGGGGGGCATAATGAGCAGTTCTTC.

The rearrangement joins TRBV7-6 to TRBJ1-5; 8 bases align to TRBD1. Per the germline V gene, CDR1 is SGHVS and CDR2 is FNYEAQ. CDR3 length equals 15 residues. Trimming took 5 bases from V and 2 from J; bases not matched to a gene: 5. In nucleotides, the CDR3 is TGTGCCAGCAGCCGAGGACAGGGCCGCAATCAGCCCCAGCATTTT. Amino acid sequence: CASSRGQGRNQPQHF.

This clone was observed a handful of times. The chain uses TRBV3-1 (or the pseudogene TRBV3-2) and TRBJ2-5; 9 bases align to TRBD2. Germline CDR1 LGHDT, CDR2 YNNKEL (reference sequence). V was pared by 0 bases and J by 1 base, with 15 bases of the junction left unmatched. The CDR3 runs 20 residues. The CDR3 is CASSQDWFVGVSGGQETQYF. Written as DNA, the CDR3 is TGTGCCAGCAGCCAAGACTGGTTTGTCGGGGTTAGCGGGGGCCAAGAGACCCAGTACTTC.

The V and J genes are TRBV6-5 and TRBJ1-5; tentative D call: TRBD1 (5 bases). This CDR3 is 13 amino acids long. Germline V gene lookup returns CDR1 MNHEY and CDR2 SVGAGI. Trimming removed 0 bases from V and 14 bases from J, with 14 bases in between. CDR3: CASSYSGQGSKHF. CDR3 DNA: TGTGCCAGCAGTTACTCAGGCCAGGGCAGCAAGCATTTT.

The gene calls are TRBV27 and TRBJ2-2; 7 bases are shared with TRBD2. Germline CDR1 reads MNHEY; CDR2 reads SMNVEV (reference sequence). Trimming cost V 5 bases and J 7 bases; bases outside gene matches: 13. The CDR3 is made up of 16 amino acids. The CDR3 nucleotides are TGTGCCAGCAGTCCCCGGCCGCCAAGGGAGGGCGGGGAGCTGTTTTTT. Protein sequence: CASSPRPPREGGELFF.

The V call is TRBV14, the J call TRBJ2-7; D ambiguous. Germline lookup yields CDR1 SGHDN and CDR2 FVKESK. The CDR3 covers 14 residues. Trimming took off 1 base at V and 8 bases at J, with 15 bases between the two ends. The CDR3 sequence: CASSQGPGFLQQYF. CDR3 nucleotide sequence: TGTGCCAGCAGCCAAGGACCGGGCTTCCTGCAGCAGTACTTC.

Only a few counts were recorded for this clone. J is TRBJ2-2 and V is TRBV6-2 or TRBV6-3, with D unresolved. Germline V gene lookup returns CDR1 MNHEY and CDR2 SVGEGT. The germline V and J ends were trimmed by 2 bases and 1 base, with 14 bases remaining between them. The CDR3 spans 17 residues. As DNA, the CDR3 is TGTGCCAGCAGTTACCGCCCTTCTGACAAGAACACCGGGGAGCTGTTTTTT. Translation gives CASSYRPSDKNTGELFF.

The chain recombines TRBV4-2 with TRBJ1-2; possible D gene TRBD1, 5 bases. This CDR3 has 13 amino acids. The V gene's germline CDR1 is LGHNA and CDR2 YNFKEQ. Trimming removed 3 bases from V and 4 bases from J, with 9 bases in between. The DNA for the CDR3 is TGTGCCAGCAGCCAGGGGGTAGGCTATGGCTACACCTTC. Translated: CASSQGVGYGYTF.

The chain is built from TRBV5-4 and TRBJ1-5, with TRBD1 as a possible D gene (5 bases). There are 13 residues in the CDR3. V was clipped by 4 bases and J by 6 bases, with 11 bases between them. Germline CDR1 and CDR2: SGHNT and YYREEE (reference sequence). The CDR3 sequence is CASSLDRSQPQHF. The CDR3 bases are TGTGCCAGCAGCCTTGACAGAAGTCAGCCCCAGCATTTT.

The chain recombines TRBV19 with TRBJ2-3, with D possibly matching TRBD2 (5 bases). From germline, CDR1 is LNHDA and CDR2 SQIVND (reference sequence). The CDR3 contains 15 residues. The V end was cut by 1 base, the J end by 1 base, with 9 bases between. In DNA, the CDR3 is TGTGCCAGTAGTATAGGAGGGTGGGGCACAGATACGCAGTATTTT. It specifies CASSIGGWGTDTQYF.